The rows below give T cell receptor beta chains drawn from one sample of a study of shared clonotypes between healthy human individuals. This table comes from immunoSEQ multiplex PCR, and its TCRdb copy is limited to in-frame clones, with some not included. This sample yields roughly 650,000 clones, of which roughly 96% are seen a single time; approximately 0.12% belongs to the top ten. Sequencing was carried out using naive CD8+ T cells sorted from blood. The receptors were gathered from a woman aged 30 to 39 in good health. Both conserved end residues are part of each CDR3. A D gene is named only where the DNA matches it firmly. Size values are once, few and many counts, or a class for expanded clones, and some rows have none.

J | D | size | V | DNA | CDR3
TRBJ2-5 | . | once | TRBV6-1 | TGTGCCAGCAGTGAAGGGTACAGGGAGTATCAGGAGACCCAGTACTTC | CASSEGYREYQETQYF
TRBJ2-2 | . | . | TRBV29-1 | TGCAGCGTTGAGGCAGCGAACACCGGGGAGCTGTTTTTT | CSVEAANTGELFF
TRBJ2-3 | TRBD2 | . | TRBV27 | TGTGCCAGCAGTGCCCTAGCGGGGGTGACAGATACGCAGTATTTT | CASSALAGVTDTQYF
TRBJ2-2 | TRBD2 | . | TRBV5-1 | TGCGCCAGCAGCCCTGGACTAGCGGGAGTCGACGGGGAGCTGTTTTTT | CASSPGLAGVDGELFF
TRBJ2-3 | . | . | TRBV19 | TGTGCCAGTAGTATTTGGGGCGATAGCACAGATACGCAGTATTTT | CASSIWGDSTDTQYF
TRBJ2-7 | TRBD1 | . | TRBV7-9 | TGTGCCAGCAGCACAGGGACAGGGAGTTACGAGCAGTACTTC | CASSTGTGSYEQYF
TRBJ1-1 | . | once | TRBV28 | TGTGCCAGCAGTTTACAGGGGTGGAACACTGAAGCTTTCTTT | CASSLQGWNTEAFF
TRBJ2-3 | . | . | TRBV2 | TGTGCCAGCACGACTAGAGACACAGATACGCAGTATTTT | CASTTRDTDTQYF
TRBJ1-3 | . | . | TRBV11-3 | TGTGCCAGCATCAACAATACCTCTGGAAACACCATATATTTT | CASINNTSGNTIYF
TRBJ1-1 | . | once | TRBV5-6 | TGTGCCAGCAGCTTGGCCACAGCGGTTATGAACACTGAAGCTTTCTTT | CASSLATAVMNTEAFF
TRBJ2-5 | . | . | TRBV7-2 | TGTGCCTGGGGAGAGACCCAGTACTTC | CAWGETQYF
TRBJ1-5 | TRBD1 | . | TRBV19 | TGTGCCAGTAGTGCGGGACAGGGGGCTGGGCAGCCCCAGCATTTT | CASSAGQGAGQPQHF
TRBJ1-5 | . | . | TRBV7-3 | TGTGCCAGCAGCTCCCCTGAGAGGGGCAATCAGCCCCAGCATTTT | CASSSPERGNQPQHF
TRBJ2-7 | TRBD2 | . | TRBV6-5 | TGTGCCAGCACCCCGGGACTAGCGGATCTCTACGAGCAGTACTTC | CASTPGLADLYEQYF
TRBJ1-2 | . | . | TRBV28 | TGTGCCAGCAGTGCCGTTTGGACGGGACTCAACTATGGCTACACCTTC | CASSAVWTGLNYGYTF
TRBJ2-7 | TRBD1 | . | TRBV18 | TGTGCCAGCTCACCAGGACAGGGGAATCTTCATGAGCAGTACTTC | CASSPGQGNLHEQYF
TRBJ2-7 | . | . | TRBV5-4 | TGTGCCAGCAGCTTGTCCTCCGAGCAGTACTTC | CASSLSSEQYF
TRBJ1-2 | . | . | TRBV5-1 | TGCGCCAGCAGCTTCTATAGGCGCGCTAGGGGCTACACCTTC | CASSFYRRARGYTF
TRBJ1-5 | . | . | TRBV29-1 | TGCAGCGTTTGGGGGTCGGGTTATAGCAATCAGCCCCAGCATTTT | CSVWGSGYSNQPQHF
TRBJ2-2 | TRBD2 | . | TRBV15 | TGTGCCACCAGCAACGGGAGGGCAGGGAACACCGGGGAGCTGTTTTTT | CATSNGRAGNTGELFF
TRBJ1-1 | TRBD1 | once | TRBV5-1 | TGCGCCAGCAGCTCGTATCCCTCTGACAGGGGGCTGTCTGAAGCTTTCTTT | CASSSYPSDRGLSEAFF
TRBJ2-7 | . | . | TRBV7-9 | TGTGCCAGCAGCTTAGGGCTGGACGAGCAGTACTTC | CASSLGLDEQYF
TRBJ2-5 | TRBD2 | . | TRBV5-6 | TGTGCCAGCAGCCCACCCCAGGGGCTAGCGGGATGGGTCCAGTACTTC | CASSPPQGLAGWVQYF
TRBJ1-1 | . | . | TRBV4-1 | TGCGCCAGCAGCCAAGAATTCGTCAGTGAAGCTTTCTTT | CASSQEFVSEAFF
TRBJ2-1 | . | . | TRBV6-6 | TGTGCCAGCAGTTACGGACTGAATAATGAGCAGTTCTTC | CASSYGLNNEQFF
TRBJ1-4 | . | . | TRBV28 | TGTGCCAGCAGTTTGGAGGGGAACGGCTTGAATGAAAAACTGTTTTTT | CASSLEGNGLNEKLFF
TRBJ2-7 | TRBD2 | . | TRBV4-1 | TGCGCCAGCAGCCCGGGACTAGCGGGAGGGCCTTTGAACTTC | CASSPGLAGGPLNF
TRBJ2-3 | TRBD2 | once | TRBV5-1 | TGCGCCAGCAGCTTGGGACTAGCGGGAGGGAGCACAGATACGCAGTATTTT | CASSLGLAGGSTDTQYF
TRBJ2-7 | . | . | TRBV27 | TGTGCCAGCAGTTTATCCCTGCTGGGCAACGAGCAGTACTTC | CASSLSLLGNEQYF
TRBJ2-1 | TRBD2 | . | TRBV2 | TGTGCCAGCACGCGTGGGGGGGTGCAACAGTTCTTC | CASTRGGVQQFF
TRBJ2-7 | . | . | TRBV28 | TGTGCCAGTCACCCCGGGTCCCTAACTTCCAGAGACGAGCAGTACTTC | CASHPGSLTSRDEQYF
TRBJ2-1 | . | . | TRBV10-2 | TGCGCCAGCAGTGAGTCGACAGCCATCTACAATGAGCAGTTCTTC | CASSESTAIYNEQFF
TRBJ2-7 | TRBD1 | . | TRBV4-1 | TGCGCCAGCAGCCAGGGACAGTACTACGAGCAGTACTTC | CASSQGQYYEQYF
TRBJ1-1 | . | . | TRBV27 | TGTGCCAGCAGTTATGGGGTTAACACTGAAGCTTTCTTT | CASSYGVNTEAFF
TRBJ2-3 | . | . | TRBV6-5 | TGTGCCAGCAGTTTCGGTTTGTATGCAGATACGCAGTATTTT | CASSFGLYADTQYF
TRBJ1-6 | . | once | TRBV28 | TGTGCCAGCAGTTTAGGGGTTGGCTCACCCCTCCACTTT | CASSLGVGSPLHF
TRBJ2-3 | TRBD2 | . | TRBV19 | TGTGCCAGTAGTATCTCCCGCGGCGGGAGATTGGATACGCAGTATTTT | CASSISRGGRLDTQYF
TRBJ2-7 | . | . | TRBV27 | TGTGCCAGCAGTCCCTCACTACAGGGCTCCTACGAGCAGTACTTC | CASSPSLQGSYEQYF
TRBJ2-7 | TRBD2 | . | TRBV2 | TGTGCCAGCAGTGAGGCGGGAGGATCCTACGAGCAGTACTTC | CASSEAGGSYEQYF
TRBJ1-5 | . | . | TRBV27 | TGTGCCAGCAGTTTGGGCGGAGGAGGTCAGCCCCAGCATTTT | CASSLGGGGQPQHF
TRBJ2-1 | TRBD2 | . | TRBV10-2 | TGCGCCAGCAGTGAGTCGACTGGCCATCGAGGGCTAGCGGTATACAATGAGCAGTTCTTC | CASSESTGHRGLAVYNEQFF
TRBJ2-7 | . | once | TRBV27 | TGTGCCAGCAGTCTATCGGGGGTGGTGGAGAACTACGAGCAGTACTTC | CASSLSGVVENYEQYF
TRBJ1-6 | . | once | TRBV7-2 | TGTGCCAGCAGCACAAGCCCACAGGGAAGGGGTTCACCCCTCCACTTT | CASSTSPQGRGSPLHF
TRBJ2-3 | . | . | TRBV14 | TGTGCCAGCAGCCAATTCCGCACAGATACGCAGTATTTT | CASSQFRTDTQYF
TRBJ1-5 | . | few | TRBV28 | TGTGCCAGCAGGATTCTCCCAGGGGCACAACAGCCCCAGCATTTT | CASRILPGAQQPQHF
TRBJ2-3 | TRBD2 | . | TRBV2 | TGTGCCAGCAGTTGGGGACTAGCGGACACAGATACGCAGTATTTT | CASSWGLADTDTQYF
TRBJ2-7 | . | . | TRBV4-1 | TGCGCCAGCAGCCCGCCAGGGATGGACGAGCAGTACTTC | CASSPPGMDEQYF
TRBJ2-7 | . | . | TRBV2 | TGTGCCAGCAGTGCAGGTTTTGCCTACGAGCAGTACTTC | CASSAGFAYEQYF
TRBJ2-7 | . | . | TRBV29-1 | TGCAGCGTTGACGGGGTGGAAGGAAGCTCCTACGAGCAGTACTTC | CSVDGVEGSSYEQYF
TRBJ2-1 | . | once | TRBV28 | TGTGCCAGCAGTTTTGAGGGAACAGCATACAATGAGCAGTTCTTC | CASSFEGTAYNEQFF
TRBJ2-4 | . | . | TRBV9 | TGTGCCAGCAGCGCCGAGGGACGGACTAAAAACATTCAGTACTTC | CASSAEGRTKNIQYF
TRBJ2-2 | . | . | TRBV19 | TGTGCCAGTAGTAATAGTAGCCCTGGCGCAGCGAACACCGGGGAGCTGTTTTTT | CASSNSSPGAANTGELFF
TRBJ1-5 | . | . | TRBV5-1 | TGCGCCAGCAGCTTGGGGGAGACAGGAGGTCAGCCCCAGCATTTT | CASSLGETGGQPQHF
TRBJ1-5 | . | . | TRBV6-6 | TGTGCCAGCAGTTACTCGATCGAGGGACAGCCCCAGCATTTT | CASSYSIEGQPQHF
TRBJ2-1 | . | . | TRBV20-1 | TGCAGTGCTACGTACAATGAGCAGTTCTTC | CSATYNEQFF
TRBJ2-7 | TRBD2 | . | TRBV7-8 | TGTGCCAGCAGCTTAGGTTTAGCGGGACACGAGCAGTACTTC | CASSLGLAGHEQYF
TRBJ2-1 | TRBD2 | . | TRBV6-5 | TGTGCCAGCAGTTACAGGCCTAGCGGGGCCGAGAATGAGCAGTTCTTC | CASSYRPSGAENEQFF
TRBJ2-7 | . | once | TRBV11-1 | TGTGCCAGCAGCTTAGAGGACAGTCCCTACGAGCAGTACTTC | CASSLEDSPYEQYF
TRBJ1-1 | . | . | TRBV6-5 | TGTGCCAGCAGTTACTCGATGGCGGGGGGGTACACTGAAGCTTTCTTT | CASSYSMAGGYTEAFF